This TCR beta chain stems from a study of CD4 T cells in relation to SARS-CoV-2 and coronaviruses (dated by TCRdb to the early 2020s). Study-level background: In the ViraFEST assay, PBMCs were cultured with antigen for approximately 11 days, after which TCR beta CDR3s were sequenced to identify antigen-specific clonal expansions. Patient-derived lymphoblastoid cell lines were used to map the HLA restriction of shared crossreactive spike epitopes. Samples from a few pre-COVID donors and the naive versus memory experiments were sequenced with the Adaptive Biotechnologies TCR-sequencing kit; other data were Illumina-based. The approximately twelve convalescent patients included 8 males and 4 females; two subjects were Hispanic. Across all 12 patients in the full convalescent cohort, ages ranged from about 20 to 75 years, with a median of 38. Expansion assays from other donors in the study were sequenced with a different, Illumina-based TCR-beta assay. Memory CD4+ T cell crossreactivity between SARS-CoV-2 and common cold coronavirus spike proteins was assessed at the TCR clonotype level in the study. Results and caveats for the whole study, not just this receptor: Because the crossreactivity analysis focused on spike protein, crossreactivity against other viral proteins was not assessed. The study was constrained by small numbers of patients and of tested TCRs. Because no donor provided both pre-pandemic and post-infection samples, tracing the source of pre-existing responses was limited. Memory CD4+ clonotypes crossrecognizing SARS-CoV-2 and at least one common cold coronavirus spike were found in around 59% of donors. Naive versus memory sequencing indicated that memory recall responses, rather than primary responses primed during culture, are detected by the assay. Crossreactive clones showed significantly weaker SARS-CoV-2-driven expansion than monoreactive clones, consistent with antigenic imprinting.

Naive and memory CD4+ T cells were separated from cryopreserved PBMCs by first enriching for CD4 and then performing EasySep naive CD4+ T cell enrichment. Sorted naive or memory CD4+ T cells (under 1.1 x 10^5) were cultured 1:1 with T cell-depleted PBMCs and CEF peptides for 10 days. Triplicate replicate wells were generally used for each peptide culture condition. Ficoll-Paque PLUS gradient centrifugation was used to isolate PBMCs from either whole blood or leukapheresis product. The PBMCs went either fresh into the expansion assay or into cryopreservation at -140 degrees C. The QIAamp Micro DNA Kit was used to extract genomic DNA from the CD4+ T cells. Per the germline V gene (reference sequence), DFQATT is the CDR1 and SNEGSKA is the CDR2. The V and J ends are trimmed by 3 bases and 1 base, leaving 12 bases between them. The CDR3 covers 15 residues, taking in both the cysteine and the phenylalanine. The DNA shown is the 45-base CDR3, in frame from base 1.

As to this clone: The antigen this receptor binds is unknown. No qualities accompany the bases; no much larger clone lies one base away.

CEF-cultured naive and memory CD4+ T cell DNA received survey-level immunoSEQ TCR-beta sequencing. In the paper's pipeline: Preprocessing removed nonproductive sequences and CDR3s not starting with C, not ending with F or W, or shorter than 7 amino acids. Antigen-specific clonotypes were called with the MANAFEST web app, based on expansion relative to reference and other culture wells. To be counted as positive, a clone had to show significant expansion compared with the reference culture, at an FDR below 0.05, in 2 of 3 replicate wells. To be called positive, a clone also had to show significant expansion compared with every other tandem well and an odds ratio greater than 5. Cultured and uncultured naive and memory CD4+ repertoires were searched for CDR3s previously identified as spike- and CEF-reactive. Pairwise Levenshtein distance, computed with the stringdist R package after three terminal residues were trimmed from each end, was used as the measure of CDR3 homology. What TCRdb holds here is the immuneACCESS table cut down to in-frame rearrangements. Part of the clones is not present; checked against another copy, under half of the missing clones reflect an unresolved V gene, and the others are unexplained. The D gene and trimming were derived from the DNA, and the V and J assignments and clone size from that table. The sample table contains about 41,000 clones; only one count was recorded for 82% of them. Approximately 5% of the sample goes to the ten largest clones.

The TCR sequence derives from an adult with COVID-19. This chain joins TRBV20-1 to TRBJ2-2; a confident D gene designation cannot be given. The sample taken for sequencing was naive CD4+ T cells from PBMCs, cultured in vitro. This sample's cell subset or site label indicates: naive CD4+ T cells isolated by negative enrichment. The CDR3 protein: CSASSWLLNTGELFF. The DNA sequence reads TGCAGTGCTAGTAGTTGGCTGCTGAACACCGGGGAGCTGTTTTTT.